This paragraph reports one T cell receptor (beta chain). As yet, its antigen is unknown. This entry belongs to a study of early T cells in non-severe SARS-CoV-2 infection. Study-level information: The study sequenced bulk RNA from unsorted whole blood, with chains unpaired.

Germline V gene sequence: CDR1 SGHDT, CDR2 YYEEEE. V lost 4 bases, J lost 3 bases, and 13 bases lay in between. CDR3 length equals 15 residues. Individual cDNA molecules received unique molecular identifiers. TCRdb reprocessed the 5' RACE reads via MiXCR and lists one record per CDR3 protein. The sample holds some 46,000 distinct CDR3 sequences; roughly 6.2% are singletons and the top ten take around 12%. Whole-study results and caveats: Anti-spike CD8 responses were favored in VDJdb matching, and private and CD4 specificities were missed.

The rearrangement uses TRBV5-6 and TRBJ1-4; possible D gene TRBD1, 6 bases. The sample was whole blood. The TCR was taken from an adult who was a healthcare worker with PCR-confirmed SARS-CoV-2 infection or an uninfected control (not recorded which). CDR3 region: CASSGGPLANEKLFF. Written as DNA, the CDR3 is TGTGCCAGCAGCGGGGGGCCGTTGGCTAATGAAAAACTGTTTTTT.